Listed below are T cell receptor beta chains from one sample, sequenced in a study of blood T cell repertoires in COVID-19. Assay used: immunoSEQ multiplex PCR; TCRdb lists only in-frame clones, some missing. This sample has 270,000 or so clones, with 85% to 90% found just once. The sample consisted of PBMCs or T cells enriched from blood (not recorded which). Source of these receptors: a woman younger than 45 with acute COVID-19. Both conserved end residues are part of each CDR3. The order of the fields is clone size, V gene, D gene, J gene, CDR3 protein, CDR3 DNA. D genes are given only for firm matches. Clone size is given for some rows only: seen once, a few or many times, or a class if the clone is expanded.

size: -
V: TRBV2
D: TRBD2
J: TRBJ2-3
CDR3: CASSEPGGGTDTQYF
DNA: TGTGCCAGCAGTGAACCGGGAGGCGGCACAGATACGCAGTATTTT

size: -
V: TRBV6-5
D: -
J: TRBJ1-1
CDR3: CASSYSISGNTEAFF
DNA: TGTGCCAGCAGTTACTCGATTTCCGGGAACACTGAAGCTTTCTTT

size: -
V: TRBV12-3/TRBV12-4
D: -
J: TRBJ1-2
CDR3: CASSRSLNYGYTF
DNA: TGTGCCAGCAGTAGAAGCTTAAACTATGGCTACACCTTC

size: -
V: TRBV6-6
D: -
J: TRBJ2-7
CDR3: CASSLNIYEQYF
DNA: TGTGCCAGCAGTTTAAATATCTACGAGCAGTACTTC

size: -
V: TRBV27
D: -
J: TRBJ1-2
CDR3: CASSFGQNYGYTF
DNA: TGTGCCAGCAGTTTTGGACAGAACTATGGCTACACCTTC

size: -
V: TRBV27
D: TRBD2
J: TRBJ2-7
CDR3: CASRWSGVAGGPYEQYF
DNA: TGTGCCAGCAGATGGTCCGGGGTAGCGGGAGGGCCGTACGAGCAGTACTTC

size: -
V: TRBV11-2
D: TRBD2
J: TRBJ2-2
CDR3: CASSWTSGRADVTGELFF
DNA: TGTGCCAGCAGTTGGACTAGCGGGAGGGCCGATGTCACCGGGGAGCTGTTTTTT

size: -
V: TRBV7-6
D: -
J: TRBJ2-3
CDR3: CASSLGRGGGTDTQYF
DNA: TGTGCCAGCAGCTTAGGCCGGGGAGGCGGCACAGATACGCAGTATTTT

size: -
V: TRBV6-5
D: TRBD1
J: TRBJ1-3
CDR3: CASEGATGNTIYF
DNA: TGTGCCAGCGAGGGGGCGACTGGAAACACCATATATTTT

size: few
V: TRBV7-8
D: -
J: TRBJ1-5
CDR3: CATDPLADPREPQHF
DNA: TGTGCCACAGACCCTTTAGCAGATCCCAGAGAGCCCCAGCATTTT

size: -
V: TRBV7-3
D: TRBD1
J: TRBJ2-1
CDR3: CASSQGDLRDMNEQFF
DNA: TGTGCCAGCAGCCAGGGGGATCTGAGGGACATGAATGAGCAGTTCTTC

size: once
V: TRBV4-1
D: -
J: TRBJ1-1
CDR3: CASSQVEGGDTEAFF
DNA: TGCGCCAGCAGCCAAGTCGAGGGCGGGGACACTGAAGCTTTCTTT

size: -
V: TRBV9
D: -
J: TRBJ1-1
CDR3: CASSVEQADTEAFF
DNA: TGTGCCAGCAGCGTAGAACAGGCGGACACTGAAGCTTTCTTT

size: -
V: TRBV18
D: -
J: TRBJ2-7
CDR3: CASSPLGDEQYF
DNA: TGTGCCAGCTCACCATTAGGAGACGAGCAGTACTTC

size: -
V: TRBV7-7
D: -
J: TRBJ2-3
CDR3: CASSLGLGQTTDTQYF
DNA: TGTGCCAGCAGCTTAGGTCTTGGGCAAACCACAGATACGCAGTATTTT

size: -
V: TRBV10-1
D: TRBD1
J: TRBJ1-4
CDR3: CASINWTGPQRNEKLFF
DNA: TGCGCCAGCATTAACTGGACAGGACCTCAACGTAATGAAAAACTGTTTTTT

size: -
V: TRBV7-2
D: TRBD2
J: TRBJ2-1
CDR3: CASSSTSVNEQFF
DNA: TGTGCCAGCAGCTCTACTAGCGTAAATGAGCAGTTCTTC

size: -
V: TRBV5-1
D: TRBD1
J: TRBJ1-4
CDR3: CASSQQGETNEKLFF
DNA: TGCGCCAGCAGCCAACAGGGGGAAACTAATGAAAAACTGTTTTTT

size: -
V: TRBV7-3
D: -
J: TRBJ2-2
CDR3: CASSLTGVGTGELFF
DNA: TGTGCCAGCAGCTTAACAGGGGTAGGCACCGGGGAGCTGTTTTTT

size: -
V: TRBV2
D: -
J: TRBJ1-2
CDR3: CASISIGADYGYTF
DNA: TGTGCCAGCATTTCGATAGGGGCCGACTATGGCTACACCTTC

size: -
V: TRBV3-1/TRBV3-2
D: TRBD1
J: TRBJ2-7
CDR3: CASSQRDRGSYEQYF
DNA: TGTGCCAGCAGCCAGCGGGACAGGGGCTCCTACGAGCAGTACTTC

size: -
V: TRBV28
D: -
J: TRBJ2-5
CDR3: CASSSPTGYQETQYF
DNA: TGTGCCAGCAGTTCCCCGACTGGATACCAAGAGACCCAGTACTTC

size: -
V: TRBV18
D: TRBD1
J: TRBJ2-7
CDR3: CASSSGTATTEQYF
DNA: TGTGCCAGCTCATCCGGGACAGCGACTACCGAGCAGTACTTC

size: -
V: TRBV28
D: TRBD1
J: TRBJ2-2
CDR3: CASSVQGAGELFF
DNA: TGTGCCAGCAGTGTTCAGGGGGCCGGGGAGCTGTTTTTT

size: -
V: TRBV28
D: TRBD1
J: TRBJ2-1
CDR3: CASTPGDRDHNEQFF
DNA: TGTGCCAGCACCCCGGGGGACAGGGACCACAATGAGCAGTTCTTC

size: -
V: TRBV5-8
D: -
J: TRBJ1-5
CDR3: CASSLAGVGQPQHF
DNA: TGTGCCAGCAGCTTGGCGGGGGTCGGTCAGCCCCAGCATTTT

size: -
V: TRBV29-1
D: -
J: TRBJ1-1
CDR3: CSVDWDSPNTEAFF
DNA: TGCAGCGTTGATTGGGACTCACCGAACACTGAAGCTTTCTTT

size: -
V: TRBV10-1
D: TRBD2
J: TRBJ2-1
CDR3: CASSDTSGSPGEQFF
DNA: TGCGCCAGCAGTGACACTAGCGGGAGTCCAGGAGAGCAGTTCTTC

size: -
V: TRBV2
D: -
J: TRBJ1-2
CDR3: CAHEASGGYTF
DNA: TGTGCCCACGAGGCTTCGGGTGGCTACACCTTC

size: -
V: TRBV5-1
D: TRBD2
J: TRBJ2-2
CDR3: CASRALGRAGNTGELFF
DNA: TGCGCCAGCAGAGCCCTCGGGAGGGCCGGGAACACCGGGGAGCTGTTTTTT

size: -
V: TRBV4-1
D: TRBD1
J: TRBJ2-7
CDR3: CASSHPGGYEQYF
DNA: TGCGCCAGCAGCCACCCAGGGGGCTACGAGCAGTACTTC

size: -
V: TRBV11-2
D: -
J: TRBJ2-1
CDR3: CASSLARTYSYNEQFF
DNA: TGTGCCAGCAGCTTAGCCCGGACATACTCCTACAATGAGCAGTTCTTC

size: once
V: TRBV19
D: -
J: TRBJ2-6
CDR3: CASSLQGKDSGANVLTF
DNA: TGTGCCAGTAGTCTACAGGGCAAGGACTCTGGGGCCAACGTCCTGACTTTC

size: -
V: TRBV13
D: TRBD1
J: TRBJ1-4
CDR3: CASSEDRGGTNEKLFF
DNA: TGTGCCAGCAGCGAAGACAGGGGAGGGACTAATGAAAAACTGTTTTTT

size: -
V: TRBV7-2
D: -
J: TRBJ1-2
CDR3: CASSSQRGQSYYGYTF
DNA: TGTGCCAGCAGCTCCCAACGTGGGCAGAGTTACTATGGCTACACCTTC

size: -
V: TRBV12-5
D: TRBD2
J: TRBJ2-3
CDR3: CASGSGRATDTQYF
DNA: TGTGCTAGTGGTAGCGGGAGGGCGACAGATACGCAGTATTTT

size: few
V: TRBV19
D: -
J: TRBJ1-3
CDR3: CASTADISGNTIYF
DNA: TGTGCCAGTACCGCGGACATTTCTGGAAACACCATATATTTT

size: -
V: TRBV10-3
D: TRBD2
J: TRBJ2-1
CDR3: CAISEVGTSGVSSYNEQFF
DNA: TGTGCCATCAGTGAGGTTGGGACTAGCGGGGTTAGCTCCTACAATGAGCAGTTCTTC

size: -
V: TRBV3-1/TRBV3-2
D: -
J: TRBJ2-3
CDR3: CASSLLSEGADTQYF
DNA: TGTGCCAGCAGCCTCCTCTCCGAGGGCGCAGATACGCAGTATTTT

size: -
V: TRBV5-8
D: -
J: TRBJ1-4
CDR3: CASSPPTTNEKLFF
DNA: TGTGCCAGCAGCCCCCCAACAACTAATGAAAAACTGTTTTTT

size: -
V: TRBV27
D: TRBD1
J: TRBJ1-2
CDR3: CASSLTGAFRGYTF
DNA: TGTGCCAGCAGTTTGACAGGGGCCTTTCGGGGCTACACCTTC

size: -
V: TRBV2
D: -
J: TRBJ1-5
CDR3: CASSGQYQPQHF
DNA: TGTGCCAGCAGCGGACAGTATCAGCCCCAGCATTTT

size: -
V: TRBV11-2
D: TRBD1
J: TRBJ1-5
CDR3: CASSLTGGYNQPQHF
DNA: TGTGCCAGCAGCTTGACAGGGGGCTACAATCAGCCCCAGCATTTT

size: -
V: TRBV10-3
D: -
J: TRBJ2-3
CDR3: CAICPHSTDTQYF
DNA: TGTGCCATCTGCCCACACAGCACAGATACGCAGTATTTT

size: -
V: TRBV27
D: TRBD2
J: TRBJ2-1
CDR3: CASSFSGVSYNEQFF
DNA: TGTGCCAGCAGTTTTAGCGGGGTCTCCTACAATGAGCAGTTCTTC

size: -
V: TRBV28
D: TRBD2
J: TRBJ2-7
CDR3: CASSLEVQTSGRAYEQYF
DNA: TGTGCCAGCAGTTTAGAAGTACAGACTAGCGGGAGGGCCTACGAGCAGTACTTC

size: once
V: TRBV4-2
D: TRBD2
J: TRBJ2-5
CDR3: CASSQDPTSGRGETQYF
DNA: TGTGCCAGCAGCCAAGATCCGACTAGCGGGAGGGGAGAGACCCAGTACTTC

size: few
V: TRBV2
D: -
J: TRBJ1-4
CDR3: CASSEARTVSEKLFF
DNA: TGTGCCAGCAGTGAAGCAAGGACTGTTAGTGAAAAACTGTTTTTT

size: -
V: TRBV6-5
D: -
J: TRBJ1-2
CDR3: CASSYWGQGSNYGYTF
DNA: TGTGCCAGCAGTTACTGGGGGCAAGGTTCTAACTATGGCTACACCTTC

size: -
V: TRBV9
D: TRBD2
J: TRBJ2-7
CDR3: CASHPGSGSSYEQYF
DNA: TGTGCCAGCCATCCAGGTAGCGGGAGCTCCTACGAGCAGTACTTC

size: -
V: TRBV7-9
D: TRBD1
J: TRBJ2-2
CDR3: CASRGTGTAKTGELFF
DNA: TGTGCCAGCAGAGGTACCGGGACAGCTAAGACCGGGGAGCTGTTTTTT

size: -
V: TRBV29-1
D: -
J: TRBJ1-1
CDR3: CSVDKGGNTEAFF
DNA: TGCAGCGTTGATAAGGGAGGAAACACTGAAGCTTTCTTT

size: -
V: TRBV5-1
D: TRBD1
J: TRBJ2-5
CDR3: CASSQGQMETQYF
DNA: TGCGCCAGCAGCCAGGGACAGATGGAGACCCAGTACTTC